The 8 T cell receptor beta chains presented below share a single source sample, sequenced in a study of blood T cell repertoires in COVID-19. Clones were sequenced by immunoSEQ multiplex PCR, and TCRdb holds only the in-frame ones, with some missing. This table has about 280,000 clones, around 90% appearing once. Sequencing was done on a sample of PBMCs or T cells enriched from blood (not recorded which). The receptors derive from a woman between 18 and 29 years old with acute COVID-19.

This clone was seen a few times. The chain combines TRBV5-8 with TRBJ2-1; 7 positions agree with TRBD1. V was clipped by 4 bases and J by 8 bases; unmatched bases: 12. The CDR3 has 15 amino acids. CDR1 is SGHTS, CDR2 YDEGEE, per germline. The CDR3 nucleotides are TGTGCCAGCAGCATCGGGACAGCACGGATCGATGAGCAGTTCTTC. It yields the protein CASSIGTARIDEQFF.

This clone was counted a single time. The chain employs TRBV19 and TRBJ2-1; TRBD1 matches 10 bases. V was clipped by 0 bases and J by 3 bases; unmatched bases: 5. Germline assignment: CDR1 LNHDA and CDR2 SQIVND (reference sequence). The CDR3 loop spans 17 amino acids. The CDR3 reads CASSIDEGQGIYNEQFF. CDR3 DNA: TGTGCCAGTAGTATAGACGAGGGACAGGGGATCTACAATGAGCAGTTCTTC.

The chain recombines TRBV30 with TRBJ2-7, with D possibly matching TRBD2 (6 bases). The CDR3 length is 12 residues. V dropped 5 bases and J dropped 3 bases, with 11 bases sitting between them. CDR1 GTSNPN and CDR2 SVGIG come from the germline V gene (reference sequence). CDR3 in amino acids: CAWAEGNYEQYF. The CDR3 region has the DNA TGTGCCTGGGCGGAGGGAAACTACGAGCAGTACTTC.

V and J are TRBV6-1 and TRBJ1-2; D not certain. CDR3 length: 12 residues. V lost 3 bases and J 8 bases, leaving 10 bases between the germline ends. Germline CDR1 reads MNHNS; CDR2 reads SASEGT. CDR3 coding DNA: TGTGCCAGCAGTGAGTTTGTGGCAGGCTACACCTTC. This encodes CASSEFVAGYTF.

The genes are TRBV4-2 and TRBJ2-1, with TRBD2 matching 14 bases. V gave up 4 bases and J gave up 6 bases; unmatched junction bases: 5. CDR1 is LGHNA, CDR2 YNFKEQ, per germline. CDR3 length: 16 residues. The CDR3 DNA sequence: TGTGCCAGCAGCCCCAGAGGGACTAGCGGGAGCAATGAGCAGTTCTTC. This codes for CASSPRGTSGSNEQFF.

The V and J genes are TRBV10-1 and TRBJ2-7; 8 bases map to TRBD1. The CDR3 length is 14 residues. Per germline, CDR1 WNHNN and CDR2 SYGVQD (reference sequence). With V trimmed by 4 bases and J by 6 bases, 8 bases remained unmatched. CDR3: CASSGTGSESEQYF. The CDR3 nucleotides read TGCGCCAGCAGTGGGACAGGGTCTGAGAGCGAGCAGTACTTC.

The chain employs TRBV10-1 and TRBJ2-7, with D unresolved. Germline values: CDR1 WNHNN, CDR2 SYGVQD (reference sequence). Trimming took 8 bases from V and 3 from J, leaving 17 bases between them. This CDR3 comprises 14 residues. The CDR3 sequence is CASAPTASFYEQYF. The CDR3 bases are TGCGCCAGCGCTCCCACAGCCTCTTTCTACGAGCAGTACTTC.

The gene calls are TRBV29-1 and TRBJ1-2; 9 nucleotides match TRBD1. The CDR3 loop spans 13 amino acids. The germline V gene encodes CDR1 SQVTM and CDR2 ANQGSEA. The V segment lost 4 bases and the J segment 5 bases; nucleotides outside the gene matches: 5. The CDR3 region has the DNA TGCAGCGTTGGTGGACAGGGGCATTATGGCTACACCTTC. It yields the protein CSVGGQGHYGYTF.